Listed below are T cell receptor beta chains from one sample, sequenced in a study of cytomegalovirus exposure and HLA in healthy donors. Sequenced by immunoSEQ multiplex PCR; TCRdb stores in-frame clones only, minus some. The table records 190,000 or so clones, about four fifths of them present only once. The sequenced sample consisted of PBMCs. The receptor set was obtained from a woman younger than 35 in good health and CMV-seropositive. Each CDR3 is given with its conserved first and last residue. A D gene is named only where the DNA matches it firmly. The listing skips clone size in some rows; elsewhere it reads once, few, many or a size class.

TRBJ2-1 many - TRBV5-8 TGTGCCAGCAGCTTGGTGGGGGCTACCAACAATGAGCAGTTCTTC CASSLVGATNNEQFF
TRBJ1-1 - - TRBV2 TGTGCCAGCACCTTAGAGAGGGAGGGGACTGAAGCTTTCTTT CASTLEREGTEAFF
TRBJ1-3 - - TRBV29-1 TGCAGCGTTAGGGGATCTGGAAACACCATATATTTT CSVRGSGNTIYF
TRBJ1-2 - - TRBV5-4 TGTGCCAGCAGCTTGGATGCCTCGGGGAACTATGGCTACACCTTC CASSLDASGNYGYTF
TRBJ1-5 - - TRBV6-6 TGTGCCAGCAGTTATCTACAGGGAAGGGATCAGCCCCAGCATTTT CASSYLQGRDQPQHF
TRBJ1-2 - - TRBV5-1 TGCGCCAGCAGCTTGGCCGGTCAAGGCTACACCTTC CASSLAGQGYTF
TRBJ2-7 - TRBD2 TRBV6-5 TGTGCCAGCAGTTACTCGGGGCGGGGGGGCGACGAGCAGTACTTC CASSYSGRGGDEQYF
TRBJ1-1 - - TRBV25-1 TGTGCCAGCAGTTACACAGGGATGAAGAATGAAGCTTTCTTT CASSYTGMKNEAFF
TRBJ1-1 once - TRBV7-9 TGTGCCAGCAGCTTATTAGGTCAAGGGGGAGCTTTCTTT CASSLLGQGGAFF
TRBJ1-1 - TRBD1 TRBV28 TGTGCCAGCAGTCTAAGGGGGCCCGCGAGGGCTTTCTTT CASSLRGPARAFF
TRBJ1-2 - - TRBV19 TGTGCCAGTAGGAGGACAGCCAGCTACACCTTC CASRRTASYTF
TRBJ2-1 - - TRBV4-1 TGCGCCAGCAGCCACGCGGGGGACAATCATGAGCAGTTCTTC CASSHAGDNHEQFF
TRBJ2-3 - TRBD2 TRBV4-1 TGCGCCAGCAGCCAGGTTAGCGGGGGGTATGCTGATACGCAGTATTTT CASSQVSGGYADTQYF
TRBJ1-1 - - TRBV2 TGTGCCAGCAGTGAACGCCAGTTGAACACTGAAGCTTTCTTT CASSERQLNTEAFF
TRBJ2-1 few - TRBV2 TGTGCCAGCAGGGGAGACCTATCCTACAATGAGCAGTTCTTC CASRGDLSYNEQFF
TRBJ2-7 - TRBD1 TRBV5-4 TGTGCCAGCAGCTCGGAGGACAGGGTGGGGGACGAGCAGTACTTC CASSSEDRVGDEQYF
TRBJ2-1 - TRBD2 TRBV9 TGTGCCAGCAGTGCGACTAGCGGGGGGCCGCAGTTCTTC CASSATSGGPQFF